The rows below give T cell receptor beta chains drawn from one sample of a study of identical twins. Via MiXCR, TCRdb re-called the 5' RACE reads, giving one row per CDR3 protein. The sample has 1.5 million to 2 million distinct CDR3 sequences; about 30% are singletons. Sequenced sample: cord blood. The receptors were sampled from a newborn girl in good health. CDR3s include the opening cysteine and the closing phenylalanine or tryptophan. The D gene is left open where the match is weak. Size tells how often a clone was seen (once, few, many) or the class of an expanded clone, and some rows leave it out.

clone_size,v_call,j_call,d_call,cdr3_nt,cdr3_aa
.,TRBV12-3/TRBV12-4,TRBJ2-1,.,TGTGCCACCCAACCAGCGGCCAGAGGGGAGCAGTTCTTC,CATQPAARGEQFF
few,TRBV20-1,TRBJ2-3,TRBD2,TGCAGCGCAAGGGGACTAGCGGGGGAAACAGATACGCAGTATTTT,CSARGLAGETDTQYF
.,TRBV20-1,TRBJ2-3,TRBD1,TGCAGTGCTACTTCCCGGGGACAGGCTTCACCAGATACGCAGTATTTT,CSATSRGQASPDTQYF
.,TRBV6-5,TRBJ2-3,TRBD2,TGTGCCAGCAGTTACCTTAGCGGGAGGAGCACAGATACGCAGTATTTT,CASSYLSGRSTDTQYF
.,TRBV14,TRBJ2-5,.,TGTGCCAGCAGCCGAAAGGGTGAGACCCAGTACTTC,CASSRKGETQYF
.,TRBV28,TRBJ1-2,.,TGTGCCAGCAGTTTACTCCTGCACCCCTACACCTTC,CASSLLLHPYTF
once,TRBV9,TRBJ2-1,.,TGTGCCAGCAGCGTATCGCTGGTGGTCTACAATGAGCAGTTCTTC,CASSVSLVVYNEQFF
.,TRBV15,TRBJ2-7,.,TGTGCCACCAGCAGAGATAAGAGGGCCTACGAGCAGTACTTC,CATSRDKRAYEQYF
once,TRBV25-1,TRBJ2-1,TRBD2,TGTGCCAGCAGCGTGGGGACTAGCTGCTACAATGAGCAGTTCTTC,CASSVGTSCYNEQFF
.,TRBV12-3/TRBV12-4,TRBJ2-3,TRBD2,TGTGCCAGCAGCCCTATAGCGGGGGGGCTGGGGGATACGCAGTATTTT,CASSPIAGGLGDTQYF
.,TRBV9,TRBJ2-3,TRBD2,TGTGCCAGCAGCGCTGGGGGACTAGCGGGTGGTACGCAGTATTTT,CASSAGGLAGGTQYF
.,TRBV4-2,TRBJ2-2,.,TGTGCCAGCAGCCAAGAGTCTGGGACGCCCACCGGGGAGCTGTTTTTT,CASSQESGTPTGELFF
.,TRBV4-1,TRBJ1-2,TRBD1,TGCGCCAGCAGCCAAGAGGGGAGACAGGGGTATGGCTACACCTTC,CASSQEGRQGYGYTF
.,TRBV3-1,TRBJ2-3,TRBD2,TGTGCCAGCAGCCAAGATCCGACCACTAGCGGCACAGATACGCAGTATTTT,CASSQDPTTSGTDTQYF
.,TRBV3-1,TRBJ1-2,TRBD1,TGTGCCAGCAGCCAGCGGACAGGGTCAAGTGGCTACACCTTC,CASSQRTGSSGYTF
.,TRBV10-3,TRBJ2-3,.,TGTGCCATCAGTGAGGGTACAGGGAGCCCCACAGATACGCAGTATTTT,CAISEGTGSPTDTQYF
few,TRBV15,TRBJ2-7,.,TGTGCCACATCCGGGACCGAGGCTTGGGAAGAGCAGTACTTC,CATSGTEAWEEQYF
few,TRBV7-2,TRBJ2-3,TRBD2,TGTGCCAGCAGCTTATGGGCCATTAGCGGGACGCCAGATACGCAGTATTTT,CASSLWAISGTPDTQYF
many,TRBV29-1,TRBJ2-3,TRBD2,TGCAGCGCAGGGACTAGTTCCGCAGATACGCAGTATTTT,CSAGTSSADTQYF
.,TRBV7-2,TRBJ2-3,.,TGTGCCAGCAGCCATAGGGGGGGAAATACGCAGTATTTT,CASSHRGGNTQYF
.,TRBV11-2,TRBJ2-2,.,TGTGCCAGCAGCTTAGAAAGGGCCCGGAACACCGGGGAGCTGTTTTTT,CASSLERARNTGELFF
.,TRBV12-3/TRBV12-4,TRBJ1-6,TRBD1,TGTGCCAGCAGTTTAGATGGGACAGGGGGTAATTCACCCCTCCACTTT,CASSLDGTGGNSPLHF
once,TRBV5-6,TRBJ2-3,.,TGTGCCAGCAGCTTGGCGGACAGTCGCACGCAGTATTTT,CASSLADSRTQYF
.,TRBV29-1,TRBJ2-1,TRBD2,TGCAGCGTGGAGAGGACTAGCGGGAGTGCTGATGAGCAGTTCTTC,CSVERTSGSADEQFF
.,TRBV5-5,TRBJ1-1,TRBD1,TGTGCCAGCAGACGACAGGGCCCTTTAGCGGACACTGAAGCTTTCTTT,CASRRQGPLADTEAFF
.,TRBV20-1,TRBJ1-6,TRBD1,TGCAGTGCTAGAGACTGGGGCCGGGACAGGGGGAATAATTCACCCCTCCACTTT,CSARDWGRDRGNNSPLHF
.,TRBV15,TRBJ2-2,TRBD2,TGTGCCACCAGCAGAGATCGGACTAGCACCGGGGAGCTGTTTTTT,CATSRDRTSTGELFF
.,TRBV21-1,TRBJ2-7,.,TGTGCCAGCAGCAAAGCGCGAGGAGACAGGGGTAATGAGCAGTACTTC,CASSKARGDRGNEQYF
few,TRBV12-3/TRBV12-4,TRBJ1-1,.,TGTGCCAGCAGTTTGCGTCAGGCCTCTGAAGCTTTCTTT,CASSLRQASEAFF
few,TRBV9,TRBJ2-3,.,TGTGCCAGCAGCGTAACCGGGACTGTCACAGATACGCAGTATTTT,CASSVTGTVTDTQYF
.,TRBV6-1,TRBJ2-3,TRBD2,TGTGCCAGCAGTGGGTGGGGGGGGAGCACAGATACGCAGTATTTT,CASSGWGGSTDTQYF
.,TRBV5-1,TRBJ1-1,TRBD1,TGCGCCAGCAGCTTGACGACAGGGGTGAGGAACACTGAAGCTTTCTTT,CASSLTTGVRNTEAFF
.,TRBV6-5,TRBJ2-5,.,TGTGCCAGCGGGTTAGCGTTGGGGGAGACCCAGTACTTC,CASGLALGETQYF
once,TRBV20-1,TRBJ1-3,.,TGCAGTGCTAGAGTGCAGGGTTTCTCTGGAAACACCATATATTTT,CSARVQGFSGNTIYF
many,TRBV5-1,TRBJ2-3,.,TGCGCCAGCAGCTTGCGGCAGGGGTCAACAGATACGCAGTATTTT,CASSLRQGSTDTQYF
.,TRBV5-6,TRBJ1-4,.,TGTGCCAGCAGCTTGTCAGATTGGGATGAAAAACTGTTTTTT,CASSLSDWDEKLFF
few,TRBV10-3,TRBJ2-1,.,TGTGCCATCAGTGAGTCGGGTCTCTCCTACAATGAGCAGTTCTTC,CAISESGLSYNEQFF
many,TRBV12-3/TRBV12-4,TRBJ2-6,.,TGTGCCAGTTTGAGATTCTTCTCTGGGGCCAACGTCCTGACTTTC,CASLRFFSGANVLTF
.,TRBV7-7,TRBJ2-7,TRBD1,TGTGCTAGCAGCTCAGGACAGGGGGACGAGCAGTACTTC,CASSSGQGDEQYF
few,TRBV18,TRBJ2-5,.,TGTGCCAGCTCACGTGACACGGTGGAAGAGACCCAGTACTTC,CASSRDTVEETQYF
.,TRBV18,TRBJ2-3,.,TGTGCCAGCTCACCTAAACAGGGTACCACAGATACGCAGTATTTT,CASSPKQGTTDTQYF
.,TRBV29-1,TRBJ2-5,.,TGCAGCGTTGAAATTTGGGGTGATCGGCCGAAACAAGAGACCCAGTACTTC,CSVEIWGDRPKQETQYF
many,TRBV7-2,TRBJ1-2,.,TGTGCCAGCAGCTTAGCGCTCAGGTCCTCTGGCTACACCTTC,CASSLALRSSGYTF
.,TRBV5-1,TRBJ2-4,.,TGCGCCAGCAGCTTGTCTAGCGTCAAAAACATTCAGTACTTC,CASSLSSVKNIQYF
.,TRBV2,TRBJ2-1,TRBD2,TGTGCCAGCAGTGAAACATGGGGACTAGCGGGAGGGGGTGAGCAGTTCTTC,CASSETWGLAGGGEQFF
few,TRBV7-9,TRBJ1-4,.,TGTGCCAGCAGCCGAACTGCGGGCAATGAAAAACTGTTTTTT,CASSRTAGNEKLFF
.,TRBV5-6,TRBJ2-4,.,TGTGCCAGCAGCCCTGATGCGGGCCAGGGTGCCAAAAACATTCAGTACTTC,CASSPDAGQGAKNIQYF
many,TRBV5-1,TRBJ2-7,TRBD1,TGCGCCAGCAGCCCGATACCGACAGGGACCTTCTACGAGCAGTACTTC,CASSPIPTGTFYEQYF
.,TRBV20-1,TRBJ2-5,.,TGCAGTGCTAAAGCAGGGGATTTGTACGAGCGGTACTTC,CSAKAGDLYERYF
.,TRBV30,TRBJ2-3,TRBD2,TGTACCTGGAGTTCGGGGGGGGCGTCAGATACGCAGTATTTT,CTWSSGGASDTQYF
few,TRBV28,TRBJ1-2,TRBD1,TGTGCCAGCAATTCACCCGACAGGGGTTATGGCTACACCTTC,CASNSPDRGYGYTF
few,TRBV6-1,TRBJ2-7,.,TGTGCCAGCAGTGAATCGGGGCCTTACAATGAGCAGTACTTC,CASSESGPYNEQYF